The clone carrying this T cell receptor beta chain appeared a few times. In the study's own analysis: Quantification of nucleated cells was approximated via reference gene primer amplification. Here immunoSEQ multiplex PCR was the method, and the copy in TCRdb shows in-frame clones only, minus some. The V and J calls and clone size were taken over from that table, and D and trimming were inferred from the DNA. The table shows 50,000 to 65,000 clones, with around 77% occurring only once. The sample is drawn from a study of blood T cell repertoires in COVID-19. About the research overall: Italy, Spain and the United States were the sources of the convalescent and acute COVID-19 samples. From T cells, B-cell-depleted T cells, or PBMCs came the material, which was cDNA or gDNA.

The CDR3 spans 15 residues. J lost 2 bases, V lost 2 bases, and 6 bases had no gene match. CDR1 and CDR2 (germline): SGHNT, YYREEE (reference sequence). This chain joins TRBV5-4 and TRBJ2-5; 7 bases agree with TRBD1. This sequence was found in a woman in her sixties or seventies with COVID-19, enrolled during active disease. Material for sequencing was peripheral blood. CDR3 protein: CASSFPGGEQETQYF. The CDR3 DNA reads as TGTGCCAGCAGCTTCCCAGGGGGAGAGCAAGAGACCCAGTACTTC.